Below, 26 T cell receptor beta chains from the same sample are listed, as sequenced in a study of shared T cell receptors in the human thymus. Clones were sequenced by immunoSEQ multiplex PCR, and TCRdb holds only the in-frame ones, with some missing. The sample consists of approximately 490,000 clones, 75% to 80% of them appearing once. This same sample was also taken into another study, of human thymus T cells.

The specimen sequenced was thymocytes. Receptors were obtained from a boy under two years old with a congenital heart defect.

V usage is TRBV5-8 and J usage is TRBJ2-2; possible D gene TRBD2, 5 bases. Trimming cost V 5 bases and J 0 bases, with 14 bases left between them. The germline V gene has CDR1 SGHTS and CDR2 YDEGEE. This CDR3 has 16 residues. The DNA of the CDR3 is TGTGCCAGCAGACGGGGAATCGTATCGAACACCGGGGAGCTGTTTTTT. Amino acid sequence: CASRRGIVSNTGELFF.

This chain connects TRBV7-9 to TRBJ2-5, with D maybe TRBD1 (6 bases). Germline-derived CDR1 and CDR2 are SEHNR and FQNEAQ (reference sequence). Trimming shortened V by 5 bases and J by 0 bases, and 16 bases separated the two germline ends. The CDR3 contains 16 residues. The CDR3 DNA is TGTGCCAGCAGCGCCCGACAGAAGGGGGACCAAGAGACCCAGTACTTC. Amino acid sequence: CASSARQKGDQETQYF.

The chain has TRBV5-6 and TRBJ1-2; TRBD1 matches at 7 bases. CDR3 length equals 14 residues. J was trimmed by 2 bases and V by 5 bases; bases with no gene match: 6. Germline CDR1 is SGHDT and CDR2 is YYEEEE. CDR3 loop: CASRGDRPNYGYTF. DNA of the CDR3: TGTGCCAGCAGGGGGGACAGACCGAACTATGGCTACACCTTC. Full variable domain (missing parts from reference TRBV5-6 and TRBJ1-2): DAGVTQSPTHLIKTRGQQVTLRCSPKSGHDTVSWYQQALGQGPQFIFQYYEEEERQRGNFPDRFSGHQFPNYSSELNVNALLLGDSALYLCASRGDRPNYGYTFGSGTRLTVV.

Only a few counts were recorded for this clone. V is TRBV28 and J is TRBJ1-3, with 8 bases fitting TRBD1. This CDR3 contains 17 residues. V lost 5 bases, J lost 0 bases, and 9 bases stayed unmatched. Per germline, CDR1 MDHEN and CDR2 SYDVKM. The CDR3 DNA sequence: TGTGCCAGCAGTCTATCAAAACAGGGGGGCTCTGGAAACACCATATATTTT. It is translated as CASSLSKQGGSGNTIYF.

In its sample, this clone was seen a few times. J is TRBJ1-4 and V is TRBV4-3; D is undetermined. The V gene lost 1 base and the J gene lost 3 bases, with 15 bases spanning the gap. The germline V gene has CDR1 LGHNA and CDR2 YSLEER. This CDR3 comprises 17 residues. CDR3 bases: TGCGCCAGCAGCCAAGGGGGAGGGTGCGGGGCTAATGAAAAACTGTTTTTT. This sequence encodes CASSQGGGCGANEKLFF.

This chain connects TRBV4-3 to TRBJ2-7; D is unresolved. Germline lookup yields CDR1 LGHNA and CDR2 YSLEER. Trimming took 5 bases from V and 2 from J, leaving 13 bases between them. The CDR3 runs 14 residues. Written as DNA, the CDR3 is TGCGCCAGCAGCAGAGATGGTTTACCCTACGAGCAGTACTTC. It encodes CASSRDGLPYEQYF.

CDR3: CASSLRALAGHYEQYF. The CDR3 DNA reads TGTGCCAGCAGCTTAAGAGCACTAGCGGGGCACTACGAGCAGTACTTC. The rearrangement uses TRBV7-2 and TRBJ2-7, with 10 bases aligning to TRBD2. The CDR3 is 16 residues long. Germline trimming cut 2 bases from V and 3 bases from J; bases unmatched to any gene: 7. Germline CDR1 reads SGHTA; CDR2 reads FQGNSA.

J is TRBJ1-5 and V is TRBV18; the match to TRBD1 covers 7 bases. Germline lookup yields CDR1 KGHSH and CDR2 LQKENI. This CDR3 contains 12 residues. V trimming: 5 bases; J trimming: 7 bases; junction bases outside the gene matches: 2. The CDR3 DNA reads TGTGCCAGCTCAAGGACAGGCCAGCCCCAGCATTTT. This encodes CASSRTGQPQHF.

The sample holds a few counts of this clone. The chain is built from TRBV27 and TRBJ2-7; no firm D call. This CDR3 has 14 residues. The V end was cut by 6 bases, the J end by 0 bases, with 12 bases between. CDR1 and CDR2 (germline): MNHEY, SMNVEV (reference sequence). The chain's CDR3 is CASSPRFYSYEQYF. CDR3 sequence (DNA): TGTGCCAGCAGCCCCAGGTTTTACTCCTACGAGCAGTACTTC.

This chain connects TRBV5-1 to TRBJ2-2; TRBD2 aligns across 7 bases. The V gene end was trimmed by 0 bases and the J gene end by 0 bases; junction bases not matched to a gene: 5. The CDR3 contains 17 residues. Germline CDR1 is SGHRS and CDR2 is YFSETQ. CDR3 loop: CASSLDSGGANTGELFF. CDR3 in DNA: TGCGCCAGCAGCTTGGACTCTGGGGGGGCGAACACCGGGGAGCTGTTTTTT.

This clone was seen only once. The rearrangement links TRBV29-1 to TRBJ1-4, with unresolved D. Germline V lookup: CDR1 SQVTM, CDR2 ANQGSEA. With 1 base removed from V and 6 bases from J, the gap between germline ends came to 12 bases. The CDR3 sequence is 14 residues long. In DNA, the CDR3 is TGCAGCGTTGAAGGGAGTCTGCCTCATGAAAAACTGTTTTTT. It specifies CSVEGSLPHEKLFF.

The V call is TRBV5-8, the J call TRBJ1-2; D is undetermined. Trimming shortened V by 0 bases and J by 6 bases, and 15 bases separated the two germline ends. CDR3 length: 15 residues. Germline CDR1 is SGHTS and CDR2 is YDEGEE. The CDR3 coding sequence is TGTGCCAGCAGCTTGGATCAGGCCCCTATCAATGGCTACACCTTC. It is translated as CASSLDQAPINGYTF.

The rearrangement uses TRBV10-2 and TRBJ2-7; D gene unclear. The V gene's germline CDR1 is WSHSY and CDR2 SAAADI. Trimming stripped 1 base from V and 2 bases from J, with 9 bases between. The CDR3 is 14 residues long. CDR3 region: CASSELYRPYEQYF. The DNA of the CDR3 is TGCGCCAGCAGTGAGTTATACAGACCCTACGAGCAGTACTTC.

The V and J genes are TRBV7-2 and TRBJ2-7; TRBD2 might be the D (5 bases). Germline values: CDR1 SGHTA, CDR2 FQGNSA. The CDR3 totals 15 residues. Trimming took off 6 bases at V and 0 bases at J, with 15 bases between the two ends. CDR3 sequence: CASRAWVGSSYEQYF. DNA of the CDR3: TGTGCCAGCAGAGCATGGGTTGGGAGCTCCTACGAGCAGTACTTC.

This chain joins TRBV7-6 and TRBJ2-1, with D perhaps matching TRBD2 (5 bases). Trimming stripped 5 bases from V and 2 bases from J, with 13 bases between. The V gene's germline CDR1 is SGHVS and CDR2 FNYEAQ. The length of the CDR3 is 15 residues. The CDR3 spells CASSISTNPYNEQFF. Here the CDR3 DNA reads TGTGCCAGCAGCATATCGACTAACCCCTACAATGAGCAGTTCTTC.

The chain combines TRBV4-1 with TRBJ2-5; possibly TRBD1 for D (5 bases). Germline loops: CDR1 MGHRA, CDR2 YSYEKL. The V end was cut by 1 base, the J end by 1 base, with 13 bases between. The CDR3 contains 16 residues. The CDR3 protein is CASSQGGCRSQETQYF. The CDR3 region has the DNA TGCGCCAGCAGCCAAGGGGGCTGTAGAAGCCAAGAGACCCAGTACTTC.

This chain links TRBV11-2 with TRBJ2-7; TRBD1 matches 8 bases. This CDR3 comprises 17 residues. The junction had 14 bases not matched to a gene; V was cut back by 5 bases and J by 2 bases. Per germline, CDR1 SGHAT and CDR2 FQNNGV. DNA of the CDR3: TGTGCCAGCAGCGACTACCGACAGGGGAACAAAGCCTACGAGCAGTACTTC. It codes for CASSDYRQGNKAYEQYF.

The genes are TRBV27 and TRBJ2-2; 11 bases fit TRBD2. This CDR3 comprises 16 residues. The J segment lost 7 bases and the V segment lost 6 bases, leaving 10 bases of the junction unmatched. Germline values: CDR1 MNHEY, CDR2 SMNVEV (reference sequence). In DNA form, the CDR3 reads TGTGCCAGCAGCCCAATCGGACTAGCGGGCCACGGGGAGCTGTTTTTT. It yields the protein CASSPIGLAGHGELFF.

The chain joins TRBV11-2 to TRBJ2-3, with 7 bases fitting TRBD2. CDR3 length equals 14 residues. Germline CDR1 is SGHAT and CDR2 is FQNNGV. V lost 10 bases, J lost 1 base, and 8 bases stayed unmatched. The CDR3 spells CAIWSGLRTDTQYF. The CDR3 region has the DNA TGTGCCATTTGGTCGGGACTACGCACAGATACGCAGTATTTT.

The chain uses TRBV5-6 and TRBJ2-7; TRBD2 matches 8 bases. There are 18 residues in the CDR3. Germline trimming cut 6 bases from V and 4 bases from J; bases unmatched to any gene: 21. Germline CDR1 SGHDT, CDR2 YYEEEE. CDR3 protein: CASNPWLAGPGNHYEQYF. The CDR3 DNA sequence: TGTGCCAGCAACCCCTGGCTAGCGGGCCCGGGCAACCATTACGAGCAGTACTTC.

The rearrangement uses TRBV14 and TRBJ1-1; D might be TRBD1 (6 bases). Per the germline V gene, CDR1 is SGHDN and CDR2 is FVKESK. The V end lost 0 bases, the J end lost 0 bases, and 23 bases lay between the germline ends. The CDR3 covers 20 residues. CDR3 protein: CASSQDDGNRGGRMNTEAFF. CDR3 nucleotides: TGTGCCAGCAGCCAAGATGACGGAAATAGGGGGGGACGCATGAACACTGAAGCTTTCTTT.

The V gene is TRBV4-2, the J gene TRBJ2-7; 7 positions agree with TRBD1. CDR1 and CDR2 from the germline V gene are LGHNA and YNFKEQ. The CDR3 runs 16 residues. With 2 bases clipped from V and 6 bases from J, the junction kept 13 bases outside the gene matches. In nucleotides, the CDR3 is TGTGCCAGCAGCCAAAAAACCGGACAGGCGGCGGGCGAGCAGTACTTC. Translating gives CASSQKTGQAAGEQYF.

This chain links TRBV6-6 with TRBJ2-1, with TRBD2 as a possible D gene (5 bases). This CDR3 comprises 16 residues. With 0 bases removed from V and 4 bases from J, the gap between germline ends came to 13 bases. Germline-derived CDR1 and CDR2 are MNHNY and SVGAGI (reference sequence). CDR3 region: CASSYSNGGLYNEQFF. The CDR3, as DNA: TGTGCCAGCAGTTACTCGAATGGAGGTTTGTACAATGAGCAGTTCTTC.

CDR3 nucleotides: TGTGCCAGCAGCCCCCCCCAGTGGACCGGGGAGCTGTTTTTT. Residues: CASSPPQWTGELFF. The chain combines TRBV11-3 with TRBJ2-2; D ambiguous. Germline loops: CDR1 SGHNT, CDR2 YENEEA. The CDR3 spans 14 residues. V was shortened by 5 bases and J by 5 bases, with 12 bases between the two germline ends.

This chain links TRBV27 with TRBJ2-5; the D is unclear. The germline gives CDR1 MNHEY, CDR2 SMNVEV (reference sequence). There are 11 residues in the CDR3. V was trimmed by 4 bases and J by 4 bases, leaving 4 bases between them. The CDR3 spells CASSSRETQYF. In DNA, the CDR3 is TGTGCCAGCAGTTCCAGAGAGACCCAGTACTTC.

This sequence joins TRBV4-1 and TRBJ2-1; 7 nucleotides match TRBD1. The CDR3 runs 19 residues. Germline V gene data show CDR1 as MGHRA and CDR2 as YSYEKL. V lost 4 bases to trimming and J lost 7 bases; unmatched junction nucleotides: 22. The CDR3 DNA sequence: TGCGCCAGCAGCCCACTTTTCCCTCTAACAGGGGAACTGTTAAATGAGCAGTTCTTC. This gives the protein CASSPLFPLTGELLNEQFF.